The 23 T cell receptor beta chains below were found in one sample sequenced in a study of T cell responses to AZD1222 COVID-19 vaccine (dated by TCRdb to about 2021). Receptor amplification or capture employed the immunoSEQ multiplex PCR assay. TCRdb retrieved this table from immuneACCESS and kept in-frame rearrangements only. Not all clones are present; in checked studies, unresolved V genes account for under half, and no reason is known for the remainder. This sample gives 150,000 or so clones in total; around 90% of them show up just once. The top ten constitute around 0.99% of the sample. Explained via the paper, the time point label denotes: about 28 days (+/-7) after the second vaccine dose. The sequenced sample was peripheral blood, obtained 28 days after the second AZD1222 dose. The receptors derive from an adult who received the AZD1222 COVID-19 vaccine.

This sequence joins TRBV27 and TRBJ1-2, with a weak D call TRBD1 (5 bases). CDR1 and CDR2 from the germline V gene are MNHEY and SMNVEV (reference sequence). This CDR3 has 13 amino acids. V was cut by 0 bases and J by 4 bases, with 6 bases left in between. The DNA for the CDR3 is TGTGCCAGCAGTTTATCAGGGGTCTATGGCTACACCTTC. Amino acids: CASSLSGVYGYTF.

V gene TRBV6-1 combines with J gene TRBJ1-5, with TRBD1 matching 8 bases. This CDR3 region has 17 residues. Germline CDR1 is MNHNS and CDR2 is SASEGT. V shed 1 base, J shed 3 bases, and the junction held 8 bases outside the gene matches. CDR3 protein: CASSEVRTGLFNQPQHF. The CDR3 DNA reads as TGTGCCAGCAGTGAAGTTCGGACAGGGCTCTTCAATCAGCCCCAGCATTTT.

This clone was recorded once. The chain links TRBV18 to TRBJ1-6, with D possibly matching TRBD1 (6 bases). CDR3 length: 18 residues. V lost 3 bases to trimming and J lost 13 bases, with 28 bases between them. Germline V gene sequence: CDR1 KGHSH, CDR2 LQKENI. The DNA for the CDR3 is TGTGCCAGCTCACCTGGGGTTTACAGGGCGCCCGTTGCTTTGCCCCTCCACTTT. Its translation is CASSPGVYRAPVALPLHF. Full variable domain (rest looked up from reference TRBV18 and TRBJ1-6): NAGVMQNPRHLVRRRGQEARLRCSPMKGHSHVYWYRQLPEEGLKFMVYLQKENIIDESGMPKERFSAEFPKEGPSILRIQQVVRGDSAAYFCASSPGVYRAPVALPLHFGNGTRLTVT.

The rearrangement joins TRBV19 to TRBJ2-1; 7 nucleotides match TRBD1. CDR1 and CDR2 from the germline V gene are LNHDA and SQIVND (reference sequence). The V and J ends lost 11 bases and 5 bases, in that order; junction bases with no gene match: 9. The CDR3 totals 13 residues. CDR3 bases: TGTGCCGAATCAGGGACAGTTAACAATGAGCAGTTCTTC. It codes for CAESGTVNNEQFF.

J is TRBJ1-1 and V is TRBV6-5; D is undetermined. In germline, CDR1 is MNHEY, CDR2 SVGAGI. Deletions cut 4 bases from V and 3 bases from J, with 3 bases between. This CDR3 has 11 residues. DNA for the CDR3: TGTGCCAGCAGTTTCCACACTGAAGCTTTCTTT. The encoded protein is CASSFHTEAFF.

The rearrangement uses TRBV6-5 and TRBJ1-2, with D hard to call. Germline V gene lookup returns CDR1 MNHEY and CDR2 SVGAGI. V was trimmed by 0 bases and J by 4 bases, leaving 9 bases between them. The CDR3 consists of 14 residues. The CDR3 DNA is TGTGCCAGCAGTTACTCCTCAGAGAGCTATGGCTACACCTTC. Its translation is CASSYSSESYGYTF.

This chain uses TRBV10-3 with TRBJ2-2; D is possibly TRBD2 (5 bases). V lost 2 bases, J lost 3 bases, and 10 bases lay in between. Germline CDR1 reads ENHRY; CDR2 reads SYGVKD. CDR3 size: 15 residues. CDR3 amino acids: CAISEGGRDTGELFF. The CDR3 nucleotides read TGTGCCATCAGTGAGGGAGGAAGGGACACCGGGGAGCTGTTTTTT.

This rearrangement joins TRBV11-2 to TRBJ2-7; weak D call: TRBD2 (6 bases). Per the germline V gene, CDR1 is SGHAT and CDR2 is FQNNGV. The CDR3 has 12 residues. Trimming took off 4 bases at V and 6 bases at J, with 10 bases between the two ends. CDR3 in DNA: TGTGCCAGCAGCTCGCCGGGGGTCGAGCAGTACTTC. Translation: CASSSPGVEQYF.

This clone appeared a single time. The chain is built from TRBV19 and TRBJ1-2; no reliable D call. V was pared by 3 bases and J by 8 bases, with 10 bases between. Germline CDR1 is LNHDA and CDR2 is SQIVND (reference sequence). The CDR3 is 12 amino acids. CDR3 region: CASSIPTWGYTF. Here the CDR3 DNA reads TGTGCCAGTAGTATCCCGACCTGGGGCTACACCTTC.

This chain connects TRBV6-5 to TRBJ2-2; 11 bases agree with TRBD1. The V and J ends lost 6 bases and 7 bases, in that order; junction bases with no gene match: 7. Germline CDR1 is MNHEY and CDR2 is SVGAGI. The CDR3 has 15 residues. DNA for the CDR3: TGTGCCAGCAGCCGAGGACAGGGGGCTATCGGGGAGCTGTTTTTT. It specifies CASSRGQGAIGELFF.

The rearrangement joins TRBV5-8 to TRBJ2-1; no reliable D call. V lost 5 bases and J lost 9, with 15 bases in between. In germline, CDR1 is SGHTS, CDR2 YDEGEE. The CDR3 has 13 residues. CDR3 DNA sequence: TGTGCCAGCAGTTCGACTCTGTGGGTTGAGCAGTTCTTC. It translates to CASSSTLWVEQFF.

V usage is TRBV5-1 and J usage is TRBJ1-2, with D uncertain. CDR1 is SGHRS, CDR2 YFSETQ, per germline. Trimming left V 0 bases short and J 2 bases short, with 8 bases between. The CDR3 is 14 amino acids. DNA for the CDR3: TGCGCCAGCAGCTTGGATGGACGGAACTATGGCTACACCTTC. It yields the protein CASSLDGRNYGYTF.

V and J are TRBV10-3 and TRBJ1-1, with TRBD1 identical over 7 bases. CDR1 is ENHRY and CDR2 is SYGVKD in the germline V gene. Trimming at V came to 6 bases and at J to 2 bases, leaving 3 bases not matched to a gene. The CDR3 is 13 amino acids. The CDR3: CAISGQENTEAFF. In DNA, the CDR3 is TGTGCCATCAGCGGACAGGAAAACACTGAAGCTTTCTTT.

This clone was found a few times. The rearrangement joins TRBV24-1 to TRBJ2-7; 12 positions agree with TRBD1. Germline CDR1 and CDR2: KGHDR and SFDVKD. The CDR3 has 15 residues. Germline trimming cut 5 bases from V and 6 bases from J; bases unmatched to any gene: 7. The CDR3: CATSAWDRGHFEQYF. CDR3 sequence (DNA): TGTGCCACCAGTGCCTGGGACAGGGGGCATTTCGAGCAGTACTTC.

The genes are TRBV4-1 and TRBJ1-2, with D possibly TRBD1 on 6 matching bases. This CDR3 is 15 amino acids long. Germline V gene data show CDR1 as MGHRA and CDR2 as YSYEKL. Trimming cost V 0 bases and J 2 bases, with 10 bases left between them. The DNA of the CDR3 is TGCGCCAGCAGCCAAGATCCCGGACAGAACTATGGCTACACCTTC. It is translated as CASSQDPGQNYGYTF.

This clone was seen more than once but under ten times. This sequence joins TRBV20-1 and TRBJ1-5, with a possible D match to TRBD1 (6 bases). This CDR3 has 15 amino acids. V was trimmed by 3 bases and J by 3 bases, leaving 15 bases between them. The germline V gene encodes CDR1 DFQATT and CDR2 SNEGSKA (reference sequence). CDR3 nucleotide sequence: TGCAGTGCTAGTAAGGCAGGGGCCCTCAATCAGCCCCAGCATTTT. This sequence encodes CSASKAGALNQPQHF.

The V gene is TRBV7-9, the J gene TRBJ1-6; no reliable D call. V dropped 5 bases and J dropped 0 bases, with 14 bases sitting between them. This CDR3 region has 17 residues. The germline V gene encodes CDR1 SEHNR and CDR2 FQNEAQ (reference sequence). The CDR3 sequence: CASSQNSVSSYNSPLHF. CDR3 sequence (DNA): TGTGCCAGCAGCCAAAACTCTGTTAGCTCCTATAATTCACCCCTCCACTTT.

In DNA form, the CDR3 reads TGTGCCAGCAGCTGGTTTGGACAGGGTTATAATTCACCCCTCCACTTT. This encodes CASSWFGQGYNSPLHF. The chain carries TRBV27 and TRBJ1-6; 8 nucleotides line up with TRBD1. Germline loops: CDR1 MNHEY, CDR2 SMNVEV (reference sequence). The V gene end was trimmed by 6 bases and the J gene end by 4 bases; junction bases not matched to a gene: 8. The CDR3 consists of 16 residues.

V usage is TRBV5-6 and J usage is TRBJ2-2; maybe TRBD2 (7 bases). CDR3 size: 15 residues. V lost 2 bases and J 4 bases, leaving 12 bases between the germline ends. Germline V gene sequence: CDR1 SGHDT, CDR2 YYEEEE. The chain's CDR3 is CASSLQGGGTGELFF. Written as DNA, the CDR3 is TGTGCCAGCAGCTTACAGGGCGGGGGCACCGGGGAGCTGTTTTTT.

The chain is built from TRBV10-3 and TRBJ2-3; D not resolved. The CDR3 sequence is 17 residues long. Germline V gene lookup returns CDR1 ENHRY and CDR2 SYGVKD. V lost 1 base and J 0 bases, leaving 14 bases between the germline ends. Here the CDR3 reads CAISELAETRSTDTQYF. CDR3 bases: TGTGCCATCAGTGAGTTAGCTGAGACAAGGAGCACAGATACGCAGTATTTT.

The chain couples TRBV29-1 to TRBJ2-7; D remains unclear. The CDR3 spans 12 residues. With 0 bases removed from V and 4 bases from J, the gap between germline ends came to 7 bases. Germline assignment: CDR1 SQVTM and CDR2 ANQGSEA. CDR3 DNA: TGCAGCGTTGAAGAGTACGGATACGAGCAGTACTTC. As protein: CSVEEYGYEQYF.

The chain carries TRBV4-2 and TRBJ2-1; D possibly corresponds to TRBD1 (5 bases). V gave up 1 base and J gave up 5 bases, with 12 bases separating them. In germline, CDR1 is LGHNA, CDR2 YNFKEQ. The CDR3 contains 15 residues. The CDR3, as DNA: TGTGCCAGCAGCCAAGGAGGTAACAGGAACAATGAGCAGTTCTTC. Amino acids: CASSQGGNRNNEQFF.

This chain uses TRBV9 with TRBJ1-6; no clear D. The germline V and J ends were trimmed by 5 bases and 7 bases, with 7 bases remaining between them. CDR1 and CDR2 from the germline V gene are SGDLS and YYNGEE. This CDR3 has 12 amino acids. CDR3 nucleotides: TGTGCCAGCAGTCTGGGGAATTCACCCCTCCACTTT. Translation: CASSLGNSPLHF.